This is a list of T cell receptor beta chains from one sample in a study of low-dose radiotherapy and immunotherapy resistance in tumors. TCRdb re-analysed the reads in MiXCR, keeping a single row per CDR3 protein. The data show tens of thousands of distinct CDR3 sequences, 17% seen once. The source was PBMCs, collected after low-dose radiotherapy plus immunotherapy. The receptors here all came from a male donor with prostate cancer. Both conserved end residues are part of each CDR3. The D gene is left open where the match is weak. A row's size may be missing; if present it is once, few, many or a size class.

V gene	D gene	clone size	J gene	CDR3 DNA	CDR3 protein
TRBV19	NA	NA	TRBJ1-2	TGTGCCAGTAGTATTGGAGGGAACTATGGCTACACCTTC	CASSIGGNYGYTF
TRBV6-2/TRBV6-3	TRBD1	NA	TRBJ2-3	TGTGCCAGCCAACAACCATGGACAGGGCACACAGATACGCAGTATTTT	CASQQPWTGHTDTQYF
TRBV5-1	TRBD2	NA	TRBJ2-4	TGCGCCAGCAGCTTGGATTCTGGACTAGTTTCGAATGAGCAGTACTTC	CASSLDSGLVSNEQYF
TRBV29-1	NA	many	TRBJ2-7	TGCAGCGTTGCAGGGGTCGGGTTCCACGAGCAGTACTTC	CSVAGVGFHEQYF
TRBV6-2/TRBV6-3	NA	NA	TRBJ2-1	TGTGCCAGCAGTTACTCGACGTCGAGCTCCTACAATGAGCAGTTCTTC	CASSYSTSSSYNEQFF
TRBV6-5	TRBD2	many	TRBJ2-1	TGTGCCAGCGCCTCAGGGGGACTAGCGGTTAAAAAGCAGTTCTTC	CASASGGLAVKKQFF
TRBV4-3	TRBD2	many	TRBJ2-1	TGCGCCAGCAGCCAGACTAGCGGGATCGTAGATGAGCAGTTCTTC	CASSQTSGIVDEQFF
TRBV12-3/TRBV12-4	NA	NA	TRBJ2-1	TGTGCCAGCAGCCCAGGGGCGGAGTTCTACAATGAGCAGTTCTTC	CASSPGAEFYNEQFF
TRBV5-5	NA	many	TRBJ2-7	TGTGCCAGCAGCTTGGCGTCCGCCTCCGAGCAGTACTTC	CASSLASASEQYF
TRBV2	NA	many	TRBJ1-1	TGTGCCAGCAAATCGGGACTTATGAACACTGAAGCTTTCTTT	CASKSGLMNTEAFF
TRBV5-1	NA	NA	TRBJ2-3	TGCGCCAGCAGCTTCCTGGGGGGCCGTCAAGATACGCAGTATTTT	CASSFLGGRQDTQYF
TRBV9	TRBD2	many	TRBJ2-5	TGTGCCAGCAGCGTAGGAAGCGGGAGGTCACAAGAGACCCAGTACTTC	CASSVGSGRSQETQYF
TRBV6-2/TRBV6-3	TRBD1	NA	TRBJ1-1	TGTGCCAGCAGTTACGGACCCGGGACAGACGGCACTGAAGCTTTCTTT	CASSYGPGTDGTEAFF
TRBV19	NA	once	TRBJ2-2	TGTGCCAGTAGTATCTCCCCCGGGAACACCGGGGAGCTGTTTTTT	CASSISPGNTGELFF
TRBV5-1	TRBD1	many	TRBJ2-2	TGCGCCAGCAGCTTGGGGGACAGGCGGACCGGGGAGCTGTTTTTT	CASSLGDRRTGELFF
TRBV20-1	NA	NA	TRBJ1-1	TGCAGTGCCTCTGGCGTCCAGAACACTGAAGCTTTCTTT	CSASGVQNTEAFF
TRBV7-9	NA	many	TRBJ2-5	TGTGCCAGCAGCCGCCGGGCCCCCATAAACTTC	CASSRRAPINF
TRBV4-2	NA	once	TRBJ1-2	TGTGCCAGCAGCCAAGATCTTCTATACCCTAACTATGGCTATACCTTC	CASSQDLLYPNYGYTF
TRBV5-1	TRBD2	many	TRBJ2-1	TGCGCCAGCAGCCCTGGAGTAGCGGGGCCCTACAATGAGCAGTTCTTC	CASSPGVAGPYNEQFF
TRBV15	TRBD2	many	TRBJ2-1	TGTGCCACCAGTCTGACTAGCGGGAGGGTTAATGAGCAGTTCTTC	CATSLTSGRVNEQFF
TRBV24-1	NA	many	TRBJ2-2	TGTGCCACCAGTCAAAACACCGGGGAGCTGTTTTTT	CATSQNTGELFF
TRBV7-9	NA	many	TRBJ2-7	TGTGCCAGCAGCCCCTTGCGGGGAAGCCACGAGCAGTACTTC	CASSPLRGSHEQYF
TRBV27	NA	many	TRBJ1-1	TGTGCCAGCAGTCCGGGACGCCTTAGGAATGAAGCTTTCTTT	CASSPGRLRNEAFF
TRBV6-2/TRBV6-3	NA	many	TRBJ1-2	TGTGCCAGCAGTTTCTGGAACTATGGCTACACCTTC	CASSFWNYGYTF
TRBV11-3	NA	many	TRBJ2-2	TGTGCCAGCAGCTTAGGTAGCCTGAGGACCGGGGAGCTGTTTTTT	CASSLGSLRTGELFF
TRBV28	NA	many	TRBJ1-4	TGTGCCAGCAGTTCCGGCAGCACTAATGAAAAACTGTTTTTT	CASSSGSTNEKLFF
TRBV10-3	NA	many	TRBJ2-5	TGTGCCATCAGTGAGTCTTTTAACAGGAAAGAGACCCAGTACTTC	CAISESFNRKETQYF
TRBV2	NA	many	TRBJ2-2	TGTGCCAGCAGTGCGGGCAGGGGAATCGACACCGGGGAGCTGTTTTTT	CASSAGRGIDTGELFF
TRBV7-3	NA	NA	TRBJ1-4	TGTGCCAGCAGCTTAAGGGCCGGGGCGGCAACTAATGAAAAACTGTTTTTT	CASSLRAGAATNEKLFF
TRBV28	TRBD1	many	TRBJ1-5	TGTGCCAGCAGTCCCGAGGACAGGTGGAATCAGCCCCAGCATTTT	CASSPEDRWNQPQHF
TRBV29-1	TRBD2	many	TRBJ2-1	TGCAGCGTTCCAAGCGGGGTGGGCAGGAGCTCCTACAATGAGCAGTTCTTC	CSVPSGVGRSSYNEQFF
TRBV29-1	TRBD2	many	TRBJ2-4	TGCAGCGTTGTAGCTCGTACTAGCGGGCGGTGGGCCAAAAACATTCAGTACTTC	CSVVARTSGRWAKNIQYF
TRBV29-1	NA	NA	TRBJ2-1	TGCAGCGTTGAAGGGGATTCCTACAATGAGCAGTTCTTC	CSVEGDSYNEQFF
TRBV18	TRBD2	many	TRBJ2-7	TGTGCCAGTTCAAAGCGGGAGGGCCTCGAGCAGTACTTC	CASSKREGLEQYF
TRBV10-3	TRBD2	many	TRBJ2-7	TGTGCCATCAGTGATGGAGTAGCGGGAGGCTACGAGCAGTACTTC	CAISDGVAGGYEQYF
TRBV20-1	NA	NA	TRBJ2-7	TGCAGTGCTCCCGGGACCCTGAACGGCTACGAGCAGTACTTC	CSAPGTLNGYEQYF
TRBV7-2	NA	NA	TRBJ1-2	TGTGCCAGCAGCTTAGTAACAGGGACCCAGCGTGGCTACACCTTC	CASSLVTGTQRGYTF
TRBV19	NA	many	TRBJ1-1	TGTGCCAGTACGAAGTCTGCGGAGCCTTTTGATGAAGCTTTCTTT	CASTKSAEPFDEAFF
TRBV7-2	TRBD2	many	TRBJ2-5	TGTGCCAGCAGCTTAGTAGCGGGAGTGGGGGAGACCCAGTACTTC	CASSLVAGVGETQYF
TRBV28	TRBD2	many	TRBJ2-3	TGTGCCATCATGGGACTAGCGGGGACTAGCACAGATACGCAGTATTTT	CAIMGLAGTSTDTQYF
TRBV5-1	TRBD1	once	TRBJ1-1	TGCGCCAGCAGCGCGGGGACAGTGGGGACTGAAGCTTTCTTT	CASSAGTVGTEAFF
TRBV5-1	NA	many	TRBJ2-1	TGCGCCAGCAGCTTTTGGACAGACAATGAGCAGTTCTTC	CASSFWTDNEQFF
TRBV10-3	TRBD1	many	TRBJ2-2	TGTGCCATCAGGATGGACAGGGCTCAAACCGGGGAGCTGTTTTTT	CAIRMDRAQTGELFF
TRBV29-1	TRBD2	NA	TRBJ2-3	TGCAGCGTTGAAGGACTAGCGGGGCCAGATACGCAGTATTTT	CSVEGLAGPDTQYF